These 28 T cell receptor beta chains came from one sample sequenced in a study of CD8 T cells in Susac syndrome. RNA amounts of about 0.5 to 1 ug underwent reverse transcription with random hexamers. One entry per CDR3 protein results from TCRdb running MiXCR on the immunoSEQ multiplex PCR reads. The sample shows roughly 150,000 distinct CDR3 sequences, 90% to 96% of them seen only once. The sequencing input was CD4+ T cells from PBMCs. The receptors originated from a human donor with Susac syndrome.

The chain links TRBV28 to TRBJ1-5; D remains unclear. V was pared by 7 bases and J by 6 bases, with 10 bases between. This CDR3 is 12 amino acids long. In germline, CDR1 is MDHEN, CDR2 SYDVKM. CDR3 region: CASTIGPQPQHF. The DNA for the CDR3 is TGTGCCAGCACCATCGGTCCTCAGCCCCAGCATTTT.

In DNA form, the CDR3 reads TGTGCCAGCAGAGGACAGGTCACTAACTATGGCTACACCTTC. This encodes CASRGQVTNYGYTF. The chain joins TRBV12-3 or TRBV12-4 to TRBJ1-2; 7 bases agree with TRBD1. V shed 6 bases and J 0 bases; nucleotides not matched to a gene: 4. The CDR3 is 14 residues long.

The CDR3 DNA is TGTGCCAGCAGTGACACCCCTGAGGAGACCCAGTACTTC. Protein: CASSDTPEETQYF. This chain uses TRBV6-4 with TRBJ2-5; D call uncertain. Trimming cost V 2 bases and J 5 bases, with 9 bases left between them. Germline values: CDR1 MRHNA, CDR2 SNTAGT. This CDR3 is built from 13 residues.

The V call is TRBV21-1, the J call TRBJ2-5; the table's D gene call, TRBD1, was not cross checked with the DNA. TRBV21-1 is an annotated pseudogene. This CDR3 has 14 residues. CDR3: CASSKLGTEETQYF. The CDR3, as DNA: TGTGCCAGCAGCAAACTCGGGACAGAAGAGACCCAGTACTTC.

The chain carries TRBV4-1 and TRBJ2-5; 13 bases fit TRBD2. Trimming took 0 bases from V and 4 from J; bases not matched to a gene: 8. The CDR3 is 18 amino acids. In germline, CDR1 is MGHRA, CDR2 YSYEKL. The CDR3 DNA sequence: TGCGCCAGCAGCCAAGATTTCCGGACTAGCGGGAGTCGAGAGACCCAGTACTTC. Residues: CASSQDFRTSGSRETQYF.

The rearrangement joins TRBV20-1 to TRBJ2-7; D gene uncertain. Germline lookup yields CDR1 DFQATT and CDR2 SNEGSKA (reference sequence). CDR3 length equals 14 residues. Trimming shortened V by 3 bases and J by 2 bases, and 14 bases separated the two germline ends. CDR3 amino acids: CSARAPGPTYEQYF. The CDR3 nucleotides are TGCAGTGCTAGGGCCCCGGGCCCAACCTACGAGCAGTACTTC.

The genes are TRBV2 and TRBJ2-7; D is undetermined. V was trimmed by 5 bases and J by 3 bases, leaving 11 bases between them. This CDR3 comprises 13 residues. Per the germline V gene, CDR1 is SNHLY and CDR2 is FYNNEI. CDR3 nucleotides: TGTGCCAGCAGTCTAGAAGGGTTCTACGAGCAGTACTTC. Encoded protein: CASSLEGFYEQYF.

The chain has TRBV11-2 and TRBJ1-4; 10 bases are shared with TRBD1. The V and J ends lost 5 bases and 10 bases, in that order; junction bases with no gene match: 10. The CDR3 sequence is 15 residues long. The germline CDR1 and CDR2 sequences are SGHAT and FQNNGV. The CDR3 bases are TGTGCCAGCAGCGTGACCGGGACAGGGGTGGGAAAACTGTTTTTT. Encoded protein: CASSVTGTGVGKLFF.

The chain is built from TRBV20-1 and TRBJ2-2; possibly TRBD2 for D (5 bases). From germline, CDR1 is DFQATT and CDR2 SNEGSKA (reference sequence). The CDR3 loop spans 15 amino acids. Trimming cost V 1 base and J 4 bases, with 13 bases left between them. CDR3 in amino acids: CSARAQKRFTGELFF. The CDR3 region has the DNA TGCAGTGCTAGAGCCCAGAAGCGGTTCACCGGGGAGCTGTTTTTT.

This sequence joins TRBV25-1 and TRBJ2-1, with D possibly being TRBD2 (7 bases). Germline CDR1 MGHDK, CDR2 SYGVNS. The V gene lost 1 base and the J gene lost 5 bases, with 15 bases spanning the gap. The CDR3 covers 16 residues. In DNA, the CDR3 is TGTGCCAGCAGTGAATTGGGGGCTAGCGGTCACAATGAGCAGTTCTTC. Encoded protein: CASSELGASGHNEQFF.

The chain recombines TRBV18 with TRBJ1-6, with D hard to call. The CDR3 length is 14 residues. Trimming took 1 base from V and 10 from J, leaving 11 bases between them. The germline V gene has CDR1 KGHSH and CDR2 LQKENI. The CDR3 DNA is TGTGCCAGCTCACCACAATTAGGGCGATCACCCCTCCACTTT. This encodes CASSPQLGRSPLHF.

The genes are TRBV20-1 and TRBJ1-4; TRBD1 is a possible D gene (6 bases). V gave up 3 bases and J gave up 12 bases, with 14 bases separating them. The CDR3 spans 12 residues. Germline V gene lookup returns CDR1 DFQATT and CDR2 SNEGSKA (reference sequence). The CDR3 region has the DNA TGCAGTGCTAGGGATACAGGGTTGGAACTGTTTTTT. It codes for CSARDTGLELFF.

The chain is built from TRBV7-2 and TRBJ2-5; the D gene could be TRBD1 or TRBD2 (5 bases each). The germline V and J ends were trimmed by 3 bases and 1 base, with 12 bases remaining between them. The germline gives CDR1 SGHTA, CDR2 FQGNSA. This CDR3 is 15 amino acids long. CDR3 in DNA: TGTGCCAGCAGCTTCTCGTATGGGACCCAAGAGACCCAGTACTTC. It is translated as CASSFSYGTQETQYF.

The chain couples TRBV28 to TRBJ2-4; TRBD2 aligns across 7 bases. The CDR3 consists of 13 residues. Germline V gene lookup returns CDR1 MDHEN and CDR2 SYDVKM. V lost 6 bases to trimming and J lost 1 base; unmatched junction nucleotides: 0. The CDR3 loop reads CASRGGAKNIQYF. The CDR3 DNA reads TGTGCCAGCAGGGGAGGGGCCAAAAACATTCAGTACTTC.

The chain combines TRBV20-1 with TRBJ2-1; D might be TRBD2 (5 bases). Looked up from germline, CDR1 is DFQATT and CDR2 is SNEGSKA (reference sequence). This CDR3 region has 14 residues. V shed 6 bases and J shed 5 bases, with 17 bases lying between them. The CDR3 sequence is CSAMRDVNNNEQFF. The CDR3 coding sequence is TGCAGTGCCATGAGGGATGTAAATAACAATGAGCAGTTCTTC.

The rearrangement joins TRBV5-6 to TRBJ2-1, with 9 bases lining up with TRBD2. CDR1 and CDR2 from the germline V gene are SGHDT and YYEEEE. The CDR3 spans 15 residues. Germline trimming cut 4 bases from V and 5 bases from J; bases unmatched to any gene: 7. In DNA, the CDR3 is TGTGCCAGCAGCCAGACTAGCGGTCCCAACAATGAGCAGTTCTTC. Translated: CASSQTSGPNNEQFF.

The chain recombines TRBV9 with TRBJ1-6; unclear D gene. The CDR3 contains 14 residues. Germline values: CDR1 SGDLS, CDR2 YYNGEE. V shed 6 bases and J shed 7 bases, with 14 bases lying between them. The CDR3 sequence is CASTSLDQNSPLHF. CDR3 coding DNA: TGTGCCAGCACCAGCTTGGATCAAAATTCACCCCTCCACTTT.

The V gene is TRBV5-1, the J gene TRBJ1-1; D is undetermined. CDR1 is SGHRS and CDR2 is YFSETQ in the germline V gene. The germline V and J ends were trimmed by 3 bases and 2 bases, with 8 bases remaining between them. The CDR3 extends over 13 amino acids. This chain's CDR3 is CASSSSTNTEAFF. The CDR3 DNA reads as TGCGCCAGCAGCTCCAGCACCAACACTGAAGCTTTCTTT.

This clonotype has just one count. The chain joins TRBV7-2 to TRBJ1-4; D is undetermined. This CDR3 spans 14 amino acids. Trimming shortened V by 3 bases and J by 2 bases, and 7 bases separated the two germline ends. Germline values: CDR1 SGHTA, CDR2 FQGNSA. The CDR3 region has the DNA TGTGCCAGCAGCTTCTACGAGACTAATGAAAAACTGTTTTTT. It specifies CASSFYETNEKLFF.

The chain couples TRBV20-1 to TRBJ2-1; weak D call: TRBD2 (5 bases). CDR1 and CDR2 (germline): DFQATT, SNEGSKA (reference sequence). V was trimmed by 6 bases and J by 9 bases, leaving 18 bases between them. The CDR3 runs to 13 residues. DNA of the CDR3: TGCAGTGCCCCAGCGGCAGGTCTCAGTGAGCAGTTCTTC. Translation: CSAPAAGLSEQFF.

The chain is built from TRBV7-8 and TRBJ1-6, with TRBD1 matching 9 bases. The length of the CDR3 is 15 residues. Germline V gene sequence: CDR1 SGHVS, CDR2 FQNEAQ. J was trimmed by 10 bases and V by 5 bases; bases with no gene match: 9. The DNA for the CDR3 is TGTGCCAGCAGCGGGTCCCGGGACAGGGTATCACCCCTCCACTTT. It yields the protein CASSGSRDRVSPLHF.

The rearrangement uses TRBV4-1 and TRBJ2-3, with TRBD2 matching 7 bases. V lost 2 bases and J lost 5; bases outside the gene matches: 7. The germline V gene encodes CDR1 MGHRA and CDR2 YSYEKL. CDR3 length: 15 amino acids. CDR3 sequence: CASSQPAGGKDTQYF. The CDR3 DNA is TGCGCCAGCAGCCAACCCGCCGGGGGGAAAGATACGCAGTATTTT.

This clonotype appeared a single time. The rearrangement links TRBV10-3 to TRBJ1-6, with 7 bases aligning to TRBD1. This CDR3 is built from 13 residues. Unmatched junction bases numbered 6, after V lost 6 bases and J lost 10 bases. CDR1 and CDR2 (germline): ENHRY, SYGVKD. The CDR3 spells CAIRDRMESPLHF. CDR3 bases: TGTGCCATCAGGGACAGGATGGAGTCACCCCTCCACTTT.

The chain links TRBV18 to TRBJ2-1; D is uncertain. V was trimmed by 3 bases and J by 6 bases, leaving 6 bases between them. The CDR3 contains 12 residues. Germline V gene lookup returns CDR1 KGHSH and CDR2 LQKENI. The CDR3 here is CASSPNSNEQFF. The CDR3 bases are TGTGCCAGCTCACCCAACAGCAATGAGCAGTTCTTC.

The rearrangement links TRBV13 to TRBJ1-1; D remains unclear. Looked up from germline, CDR1 is PRHDT and CDR2 is FYEKMQ (reference sequence). The CDR3 consists of 15 residues. The V and J ends lost 5 bases and 0 bases respectively, with 13 bases between them. The CDR3 bases are TGTGCCAGCAGCCCCGACCCCCAGGTGAACACTGAAGCTTTCTTT. Its protein is CASSPDPQVNTEAFF.

The CDR3 sequence is CASSEEWGTEAFF. For the CDR3, the DNA is TGTGCCAGCAGTGAGGAGTGGGGAACTGAAGCTTTCTTT. The chain has TRBV25-1 and TRBJ1-1, with unresolved D. The V gene lost 3 bases and the J gene lost 5 bases, with 10 bases spanning the gap. There are 13 residues in the CDR3. Germline-derived CDR1 and CDR2 are MGHDK and SYGVNS. Variable domain in full (rest from reference TRBV25-1 and TRBJ1-1): EADIYQTPRYLVIGTGKKITLECSQTMGHDKMYWYQQDPGMELHLIHYSYGVNSTEKGDLSSESTVSRIRTEHFPLTLESARPSHTSQYLCASSEEWGTEAFFGQGTRLTVV.

DNA of the CDR3: TGTGCCAGCAGTTTATCCTACAGGGGTTCGCGTGGTGGCTACACCTTC. Its translation: CASSLSYRGSRGGYTF. The chain couples TRBV27 to TRBJ1-2; 7 nucleotides line up with TRBD1. The trim removed 0 bases at V and 7 bases at J, leaving 11 bases unmatched. Germline V gene data show CDR1 as MNHEY and CDR2 as SMNVEV (reference sequence). The CDR3 is 16 amino acids.

The chain recombines TRBV28 with TRBJ2-1; D is perhaps TRBD2 (5 bases). The germline V gene has CDR1 MDHEN and CDR2 SYDVKM. V was clipped by 2 bases and J by 9 bases, with 14 bases between them. The CDR3 is 14 amino acids. For the CDR3, the DNA is TGTGCCAGCAGTTTAGGGCTAGCAGGCGGTGAGCAGTTCTTC. Its translation: CASSLGLAGGEQFF.